This TCR beta chain was recovered during a study of OX40 agonist ivuxolimab in advanced cancers. Notes on the study in general: Averaged across samples, CD8+ T cells carried more expanded clones than CD4+ did. Normalized T-cell clonal expansion was also low in a subset of nonresponders.

Data came from immunoSEQ multiplex PCR; TCRdb stores just in-frame clones and leaves some out. There are around 75,000 clones in the sample; just over 85% occur only once, and around 2.3% lies in the top ten. The CDR3 totals 15 residues. Trimming at V came to 2 bases and at J to 8 bases, leaving 8 bases not matched to a gene. Germline V lookup: CDR1 MNHNS, CDR2 SASEGT. There are a few counts of this clone. No antigen is known for it. Blood draws occurred at baseline, cycle 4 day 1, and cycle 7 day 1. The TCR sequence derives from an adult with an advanced solid tumor such as melanoma, head and neck, liver or kidney cancer. The rearrangement uses TRBV6-1 and TRBJ2-1, with 8 bases lining up with TRBD2. The sequencing here drew on CD4+ or CD8+ T cells sorted from blood, taken in a trial of the OX40 agonist ivuxolimab. CDR3 bases: TGTGCCAGCAGTGAACGGCGGGGGGTGGAGTATGAGCAGTTCTTC. Its protein is CASSERRGVEYEQFF.